This entry lists 11 T cell receptor beta chains sequenced from one sample in a study of metastatic and nonmetastatic thyroid tumors. TCRdb re-called the PCR reads with MiXCR. The sample has tens of thousands of clones, about 18% seen once; the top ten hold roughly 6%. Prior to thyroid surgery, none of the patients had received any treatment. Sequences were obtained from blood. These receptors were taken from a male donor with papillary thyroid cancer or a benign thyroid nodule (not recorded which). Some clones in this sample may be carry-over from other donors' samples.

This clone was counted at least ten times. This chain links TRBV5-1 with TRBJ2-3; 10 bases fit TRBD1. Germline values: CDR1 SGHRS, CDR2 YFSETQ. V was pared by 5 bases and J by 5 bases, with 8 bases of the junction left unmatched. The CDR3 spans 15 residues. The CDR3 protein is CASSSRDRGVDTQYF. The CDR3, as DNA: TGCGCCAGCAGTTCCCGGGACAGGGGTGTAGATACGCAGTATTTT.

This clone was observed at least ten times. The chain joins TRBV5-1 to TRBJ2-2; TRBD2 might be the D (5 bases). Germline V gene sequence: CDR1 SGHRS, CDR2 YFSETQ. This CDR3 region has 16 residues. Trimming left V 7 bases short and J 3 bases short, with 19 bases between. The CDR3 DNA is TGCGCCAGCGGTGGTGCGCTAGCTCAGGACACCGGGGAGCTGTTTTTT. It specifies CASGGALAQDTGELFF.

This clone was counted many times. The genes are TRBV9 and TRBJ2-5; a possible D gene is TRBD1 (6 bases). The CDR3 is 15 amino acids. V was shortened by 0 bases and J by 4 bases, with 13 bases between the two germline ends. Germline V CDR1 and CDR2: SGDLS, YYNGEE. CDR3 residues: CASSVAGALGETQYF. The CDR3 DNA reads as TGTGCCAGCAGCGTAGCAGGGGCGCTGGGAGAGACCCAGTACTTC.

Turning to this clone: This sequence may be a read error, since a much larger clone differs from it by one base. This chain joins TRBV10-2 and TRBJ2-3, with TRBD2 matching over 7 bases. With 6 bases clipped from V and 0 bases from J, the junction kept 12 bases outside the gene matches. Germline V gives CDR1 WSHSY, CDR2 SAAADI. The CDR3 runs to 17 residues. Written as DNA, the CDR3 is TGCGCCAGCAGCCATCGACTAGCACAGACGAGCACAGATACGCAGTATTTT. Residues: CASSHRLAQTSTDTQYF.

This clone was found a few times. The CDR3 sequence: CASSPPGANAQYF. The CDR3 DNA reads TGTGCCAGCAGCCCCCCAGGGGCGAATGCGCAGTACTTC. This rearrangement joins TRBV6-1 to TRBJ2-7; maybe TRBD1 (6 bases). The CDR3 is 13 residues long. V lost 6 bases to trimming and J lost 9 bases, with 18 bases between them. In germline, CDR1 is MNHNS, CDR2 SASEGT.

This clone was picked up many times. CDR3 DNA: TGTGCCAGCAGTCCAGGGGGGGCGATTAGTTCACCCCTCCACTTT. It translates to CASSPGGAISSPLHF. The chain employs TRBV6-1 and TRBJ1-6, with 7 bases that match TRBD1. The trim removed 5 bases at V and 9 bases at J, leaving 10 bases unmatched. CDR1 and CDR2 from the germline V gene are MNHNS and SASEGT. The CDR3 has 15 residues.

To note about this clone: A junction end diverges from the germline sequence, so it may reflect a read error. The genes are TRBV18 and TRBJ2-7; D might be TRBD2 (5 bases). This CDR3 spans 16 amino acids. The V gene's germline CDR1 is KGHSH and CDR2 LQKENI. Here the CDR3 DNA reads TGTGCCAGCTCACCACCGAACGGACGGGGAACCTACGGGCAGTACTTC. It codes for CASSPPNGRGTYGQYF.

In this sample, this clone turned up a few times. The chain employs TRBV6-1 and TRBJ2-5; D assignment may be TRBD1 or TRBD2 (6 bases each). The CDR3 loop spans 17 amino acids. Trimming took off 4 bases at V and 5 bases at J, with 23 bases between the two ends. CDR1 is MNHNS and CDR2 is SASEGT in the germline V gene. CDR3 DNA: TGTGCCAGCAGTGGCCAGTCCGGCGAAAAAGGGGGGGAGACCCAGTACTTC. Its protein product is CASSGQSGEKGGETQYF.

This clone was seen ten or more times. The gene calls are TRBV7-9 and TRBJ1-1; 8 bases align to TRBD1. The length of the CDR3 is 14 residues. V lost 2 bases, J lost 5 bases, and 4 bases stayed unmatched. Germline-derived CDR1 and CDR2 are SEHNR and FQNEAQ (reference sequence). CDR3 in amino acids: CASSLQGARTEAFF. As DNA, the CDR3 is TGTGCCAGCAGCTTACAGGGGGCGAGGACTGAAGCTTTCTTT.

At least ten counts were recorded for this clone. The chain is built from TRBV10-3 and TRBJ2-7; 13 positions match TRBD2. This CDR3 has 16 amino acids. Trimming took 7 bases from V and 1 from J; bases not matched to a gene: 7. The germline V gene has CDR1 ENHRY and CDR2 SYGVKD. This CDR3 is CAITRTSGSTSYEQYF. The CDR3 DNA sequence: TGTGCCATCACCAGGACTAGCGGGAGTACATCCTACGAGCAGTACTTC.

This clone was counted only a few times. V is TRBV27 and J is TRBJ1-2, with D possibly matching TRBD1 (5 bases). Germline CDR1 MNHEY, CDR2 SMNVEV (reference sequence). This CDR3 is built from 13 residues. Trimming shortened V by 10 bases and J by 4 bases, and 16 bases separated the two germline ends. In DNA form, the CDR3 reads TGTGCCAACGATTCAGGGCATGTCTATGGCTACACCTTC. Protein sequence: CANDSGHVYGYTF.